A selection of T cell receptor beta chains follows, all from one sample in a study of blood T cell repertoires in COVID-19. Here immunoSEQ multiplex PCR was the method, and the copy in TCRdb shows in-frame clones only, minus some. The sample has fewer than 250,000 clones; over 65% are singletons. The sample consisted of peripheral blood. Receptors originate from a woman aged 70-85 years with active or convalescent COVID-19. Each CDR3 is given without its conserved first and last residue. The order of the fields is CDR3 length, V gene, CDR3 protein.

9,TRBV7-9,ASSLGQGSF
14,TRBV5-1,ASSFTAGNQYNEQF
13,TRBV6-2/TRBV6-3,ASSYGVSGQETQY
13,TRBV18,ASSPLASQSLGYT
14,TRBV11-2,ASSLILASGDNEQF
13,TRBV27,ASSLGTGGAETQY
11,TRBV19,ASGRVVGSPLH
12,TRBV28,ASTSGGYNSPLH
13,TRBV19,ASSPRNRWSYGYT
13,TRBV18,ASSPIGQGNEKLF
16,TRBV21-1,ASSKDQGQGVGDTEAF
13,TRBV3-1/TRBV3-2,ASSPSGGTYNEQF
11,TRBV7-9,ASRPGQGDGYT
13,TRBV5-4,ASSHPGQGITEAF
12,TRBV6-5,AIRQGASGNTIY
11,TRBV29-1,SVAGQEVDTQY
14,TRBV24-1,ATSDFGGRAGNEQF
10,TRBV10-3,AIRQGQGGYT
13,TRBV9,ASSVGGLGLNEQF
9,TRBV25-1,ATGFGYGYT
13,TRBV3-1/TRBV3-2,ASSPRDRGTNEQF
12,TRBV6-5,ASSLAGDTDTQY
17,TRBV7-6,ASSLSTPTVYSSNYGYT
11,TRBV5-5,ASSFQAGQPQH
12,TRBV3-1/TRBV3-2,ASSLQDSNQPQH
13,TRBV6-2/TRBV6-3,ASSRPGLLNPELF
10,TRBV6-5,ASRTGHGGYT
11,TRBV7-8,ASRSGSSYEQY
13,TRBV7-9,ASSSGSGSNQPQH
13,TRBV2,ASSGGTGRVYEQY
11,TRBV5-4,ASSLEPQGGAF
11,TRBV3-1/TRBV3-2,ASSQGRQGSGY
12,TRBV7-9,ASSLRDPNEKLF
13,TRBV5-1,ASSLGDRYNSPLH
12,TRBV5-6,ASSIRTGNQPQH
13,TRBV7-8,ASSLDRHSGNTIY
13,TRBV18,ASSQGLAGTYEQY
14,TRBV6-1,ASSEWSGLAGESQY
12,TRBV7-8,ASSFETGGEPQH
12,TRBV9,ASSGGTTNEKLF
11,TRBV6-5,ASSYRGSYEQY
14,TRBV4-1,ASSENREHYNQPQH
13,TRBV19,ASSIVSGVKNIQY
11,TRBV2,ASKAGTHEKLF
10,TRBV3-1/TRBV3-2,ASSLGLYGYT
13,TRBV27,ASTLLGGANYEQY
12,TRBV19,ASISRGQVPEAF
13,TRBV4-3,ASSQDRGPYNEQF
12,TRBV13,ASSRDRDNSPLH
11,TRBV5-1,ASSLDRANTIY
12,TRBV6-5,ASARLAGSYEQY
12,TRBV7-3,ASSLTGRDTEAF
13,TRBV6-1,ASSDNREPLYGYT
16,TRBV4-1,ASSQEGLRGSPADTQY
11,TRBV28,ASSLTGGIGYT
14,TRBV28,ASSRPPGQGDSPLH
12,TRBV5-1,ASSRSSSGETQY